This TCR beta chain was captured by sequencing in a study of monozygotic twins with inflammatory bowel disease (dated by TCRdb to the late 2010s). As for the study more broadly: The complete study included about 28 monozygotic twin pairs: 19 IBD-discordant Danish pairs and nine German pairs, of which four were IBD-concordant and five were IBD-discordant. Disease-associated traits were sought mainly through comparisons between IBD patients and their genetically identical healthy co-twins within discordant pairs. Each individual had, on average, about 151 000 unique TCRalpha sequences and 181 000 unique TCRbeta sequences available for analysis. Paper-wide results and their limitations: The analysis was unable to tell different T cell subtypes apart. Because patients received different immunosuppressive treatments, the repertoires may have picked up extra background noise and variability between individuals. No single strong signal or clonotype linked to IBD turned up in the results, so the idea that one exists was not supported. Measured by the inverse Simpson index, TCRbeta repertoire diversity was lower in IBD patients than in their healthy co-twins. Compared with healthy twins, IBD patients shared fewer clonotypes with other individuals, and the difference was most pronounced in patients with signs of disease activity. Concordant and discordant twins showed no difference in repertoire similarity, possibly because of limited statistical power.

The library was obtained by 5' RACE. The input for every TCR library was approximately 3,500 ng of total RNA. For each sample, cDNA was synthesized in eight separate reactions using SMARTScribe reverse transcriptase. During cDNA synthesis, template switching was used to introduce unique molecular identifiers that contained a 6-nucleotide sample barcode. TCRalpha and TCRbeta cDNA was amplified by two nested PCRs of roughly 15 and 9 cycles, with bead purification after each PCR. Before amplification, cDNA was treated with uracil DNA-glycosylase and purified using the QIAquick PCR purification kit. The second PCR added Illumina TruSeq-compatible adapters along with sample-specific barcodes. Library quality and concentration were assessed using TapeStation and Qubit, and 4.5 to 6.5 ng of each library was pooled. The pooled libraries were sequenced with 2 x 100 bp reads and custom sequencing primers on an Illumina HiSeq2500 single-index Rapid Run. The authors processed their data as follows. PCR and sequencing errors were corrected by UMI-based consensus assembly using MiGEC version 1.2.6. MiXCR version 2.1.1 was used to carry out V(D)J alignment, clonotype assembly and CDR3 extraction. Normalisation of gene usage, clonotype sharing and MAIT/NKT TCR abundance was achieved by analysing the top 1000, 10 000 and 20 000 clonotypes per sample. After downsampling to 27 000 UMIs, diversity was calculated as the inverse Simpson index using the vegan R package. Paired Mann-Whitney U tests on discordant twin pairs were used, with Benjamini-Hochberg multiple-testing correction. Once TCRdb had reprocessed the reads, it stored one entry per CDR3 protein sequence and supplied no DNA. None of the V and J calls come from the authors' own analysis; TCRdb made them. This sample's table has entries for 330,000 or so distinct CDR3 sequences. Of the sample, over 2% is held by the ten largest clones.

With regard to this clonotype: Its target antigen remains unknown.

Per the germline V gene, SGDLS is the CDR1 and YYNGEE is the CDR2. The CDR3 spans 15 residues, from the cysteine through the phenylalanine. No DNA is recorded. From each donor, a roughly 2.6 ml peripheral blood sample was collected into PAXgene tubes and stored at -80 degrees C. Without T cell sorting, total RNA was isolated from whole blood using the PAXgene blood miRNA kit on an automated QIAcube. Peripheral blood from monozygotic twin pairs, either concordant or discordant for inflammatory bowel disease, underwent deep TCRalpha and TCRbeta repertoire profiling that used unique molecular barcoding. Smoking habits were recorded for all twin pairs, and each individual was classified as a current, former or never smoker.

The chain employs TRBV9 and TRBJ1-6. This receptor was taken from a human donor with ulcerative colitis or Crohn's disease, or a healthy co-twin of an affected twin (not recorded which). Sequencing was carried out using blood. The CDR3 region reads CASSAIGRENSPLHF.